This TCR beta chain was documented in a study of blood T cell repertoires in COVID-19. Study in general: Some COVID-19 samples were acute and others convalescent; all came from the United States, Italy and Spain. PBMCs, B-cell-depleted T cells, or T cells provided the cDNA or gDNA that made up the material.

Trimming left V 2 bases short and J 0 bases short, with 11 bases between. Germline V gene lookup returns CDR1 GTSNPN and CDR2 SVGIG (reference sequence). This CDR3 has 15 amino acids. Clones were read by immunoSEQ multiplex PCR, and TCRdb kept only the in-frame ones, dropping some. The repertoire includes over 150,000 clones, approximately 86% of them detected once, and around 3% sits in the top ten. The source is a man aged 40-55 years with active or convalescent COVID-19. The chain has TRBV30 and TRBJ1-3; a possible D gene is TRBD1 (5 bases). The source material was peripheral blood. The DNA for the CDR3 is TGTGCCTGGAGTCCGGGACTCCGCTCTGGAAACACCATATATTTT. It encodes CAWSPGLRSGNTIYF.